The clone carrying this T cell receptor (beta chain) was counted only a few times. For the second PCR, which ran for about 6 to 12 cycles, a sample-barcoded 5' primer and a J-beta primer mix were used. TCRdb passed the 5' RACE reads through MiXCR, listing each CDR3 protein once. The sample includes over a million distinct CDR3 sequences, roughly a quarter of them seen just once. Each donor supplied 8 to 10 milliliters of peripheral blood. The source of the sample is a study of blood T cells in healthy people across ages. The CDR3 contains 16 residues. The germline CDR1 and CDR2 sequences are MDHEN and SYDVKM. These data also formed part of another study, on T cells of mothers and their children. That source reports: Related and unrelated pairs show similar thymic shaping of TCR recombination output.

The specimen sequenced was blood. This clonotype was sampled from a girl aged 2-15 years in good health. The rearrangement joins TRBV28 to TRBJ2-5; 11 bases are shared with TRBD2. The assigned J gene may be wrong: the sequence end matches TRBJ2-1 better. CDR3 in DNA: TGTGCCAGCAGTTCCCCCGGGACTAGCGGTATCAATGAGCAGTTCTTC. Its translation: CASSSPGTSGINEQFF.